These T cell receptor beta chains were read from a single sample in a study of T cells in localized non-small cell lung cancer. The assay was immunoSEQ multiplex PCR, and TCRdb's table has in-frame clones only and misses some. In the table there are 40,000 to 60,000 clones, roughly 86% of which are singletons. The sample here was PBMCs, taken before any cancer treatment. These receptors originate from a female donor with stage II lung adenocarcinoma. CDR3s include the opening cysteine and the closing phenylalanine or tryptophan. Each record gives: D gene, clone size, V gene, J gene, CDR3 DNA, CDR3 protein. A D gene is named only where the DNA matches it firmly. For some rows the clone size is stated as once, few or many, or as a class when expanded; others skip it.

D: NA; size: NA; V: TRBV7-3; J: TRBJ1-1; DNA: TGTGCCAGTAGTCCGGGTTCGTGGAACACTGAAGCTTTCTTT; CDR3: CASSPGSWNTEAFF
D: NA; size: few; V: TRBV19; J: TRBJ1-3; DNA: TGTGCCAGTAGTACAGGGAAAAAAGCTGGAAACACCATATATTTT; CDR3: CASSTGKKAGNTIYF
D: TRBD1; size: few; V: TRBV2; J: TRBJ1-5; DNA: TGTGCCAGCAGTGCGGACAGGGGTTATCAGCCCCAGCATTTT; CDR3: CASSADRGYQPQHF
D: NA; size: once; V: TRBV18; J: TRBJ1-5; DNA: TGTGCCAGCTCAAGTTCGCCAGATCAGCCCCAGCATTTT; CDR3: CASSSSPDQPQHF
D: TRBD2; size: NA; V: TRBV7-9; J: TRBJ2-7; DNA: TGTGCCAGCAGCTTAAAACAACTAGCGGGGGCCTCCTACGAGCAGTACTTC; CDR3: CASSLKQLAGASYEQYF
D: NA; size: NA; V: TRBV6-5; J: TRBJ1-1; DNA: TGTGCCAGCAGTCGGACAGACTACACTGAAGCTTTCTTT; CDR3: CASSRTDYTEAFF
D: TRBD2; size: NA; V: TRBV11-2; J: TRBJ2-3; DNA: TGTGCCAGCGGGGGACTAGCGGGGTACACAGATACGCAGTATTTT; CDR3: CASGGLAGYTDTQYF
D: TRBD1; size: NA; V: TRBV5-1; J: TRBJ1-2; DNA: TGCGCCAGCAGTCGGGGAGGGACAGGGGATGGCTACACCTTC; CDR3: CASSRGGTGDGYTF
D: TRBD2; size: NA; V: TRBV9; J: TRBJ2-1; DNA: TGTGCCAGCAGCGTCGGACTAGCGGGGCGTTCTTCCTACAATGAGCAGTTCTTC; CDR3: CASSVGLAGRSSYNEQFF
D: TRBD1; size: NA; V: TRBV4-1; J: TRBJ2-7; DNA: TGCGCCAGCAGCCAAGATCGGACAGGGAATTCTGCAGAGCAGTACTTC; CDR3: CASSQDRTGNSAEQYF
D: NA; size: NA; V: TRBV4-1; J: TRBJ1-1; DNA: TGCGCCAGCAGCCTATCACAAGGGGCGAACACTGAAGCTTTCTTT; CDR3: CASSLSQGANTEAFF
D: NA; size: NA; V: TRBV2; J: TRBJ1-3; DNA: TGTGCCAGCAGTGCGGTGAACACCATATATTTT; CDR3: CASSAVNTIYF
D: NA; size: NA; V: TRBV9; J: TRBJ1-6; DNA: TGTGCCAGCAGCGTAGATGATAATTCACCCCTCCACTTT; CDR3: CASSVDDNSPLHF
D: NA; size: NA; V: TRBV11-1; J: TRBJ1-2; DNA: TGTGCCAGCAGCTTACGTGACGGTGGCTACACCTTC; CDR3: CASSLRDGGYTF
D: TRBD2; size: few; V: TRBV5-6; J: TRBJ2-5; DNA: TGTGCCAGCAGCCCCCCGAGCGGGGAACTCCAAGAGACCCAGTACTTC; CDR3: CASSPPSGELQETQYF
D: TRBD1; size: NA; V: TRBV19; J: TRBJ1-5; DNA: TGTGCCAGTAGTGGACCGGGACAGGGGGAACAGCCCCAGCATTTT; CDR3: CASSGPGQGEQPQHF